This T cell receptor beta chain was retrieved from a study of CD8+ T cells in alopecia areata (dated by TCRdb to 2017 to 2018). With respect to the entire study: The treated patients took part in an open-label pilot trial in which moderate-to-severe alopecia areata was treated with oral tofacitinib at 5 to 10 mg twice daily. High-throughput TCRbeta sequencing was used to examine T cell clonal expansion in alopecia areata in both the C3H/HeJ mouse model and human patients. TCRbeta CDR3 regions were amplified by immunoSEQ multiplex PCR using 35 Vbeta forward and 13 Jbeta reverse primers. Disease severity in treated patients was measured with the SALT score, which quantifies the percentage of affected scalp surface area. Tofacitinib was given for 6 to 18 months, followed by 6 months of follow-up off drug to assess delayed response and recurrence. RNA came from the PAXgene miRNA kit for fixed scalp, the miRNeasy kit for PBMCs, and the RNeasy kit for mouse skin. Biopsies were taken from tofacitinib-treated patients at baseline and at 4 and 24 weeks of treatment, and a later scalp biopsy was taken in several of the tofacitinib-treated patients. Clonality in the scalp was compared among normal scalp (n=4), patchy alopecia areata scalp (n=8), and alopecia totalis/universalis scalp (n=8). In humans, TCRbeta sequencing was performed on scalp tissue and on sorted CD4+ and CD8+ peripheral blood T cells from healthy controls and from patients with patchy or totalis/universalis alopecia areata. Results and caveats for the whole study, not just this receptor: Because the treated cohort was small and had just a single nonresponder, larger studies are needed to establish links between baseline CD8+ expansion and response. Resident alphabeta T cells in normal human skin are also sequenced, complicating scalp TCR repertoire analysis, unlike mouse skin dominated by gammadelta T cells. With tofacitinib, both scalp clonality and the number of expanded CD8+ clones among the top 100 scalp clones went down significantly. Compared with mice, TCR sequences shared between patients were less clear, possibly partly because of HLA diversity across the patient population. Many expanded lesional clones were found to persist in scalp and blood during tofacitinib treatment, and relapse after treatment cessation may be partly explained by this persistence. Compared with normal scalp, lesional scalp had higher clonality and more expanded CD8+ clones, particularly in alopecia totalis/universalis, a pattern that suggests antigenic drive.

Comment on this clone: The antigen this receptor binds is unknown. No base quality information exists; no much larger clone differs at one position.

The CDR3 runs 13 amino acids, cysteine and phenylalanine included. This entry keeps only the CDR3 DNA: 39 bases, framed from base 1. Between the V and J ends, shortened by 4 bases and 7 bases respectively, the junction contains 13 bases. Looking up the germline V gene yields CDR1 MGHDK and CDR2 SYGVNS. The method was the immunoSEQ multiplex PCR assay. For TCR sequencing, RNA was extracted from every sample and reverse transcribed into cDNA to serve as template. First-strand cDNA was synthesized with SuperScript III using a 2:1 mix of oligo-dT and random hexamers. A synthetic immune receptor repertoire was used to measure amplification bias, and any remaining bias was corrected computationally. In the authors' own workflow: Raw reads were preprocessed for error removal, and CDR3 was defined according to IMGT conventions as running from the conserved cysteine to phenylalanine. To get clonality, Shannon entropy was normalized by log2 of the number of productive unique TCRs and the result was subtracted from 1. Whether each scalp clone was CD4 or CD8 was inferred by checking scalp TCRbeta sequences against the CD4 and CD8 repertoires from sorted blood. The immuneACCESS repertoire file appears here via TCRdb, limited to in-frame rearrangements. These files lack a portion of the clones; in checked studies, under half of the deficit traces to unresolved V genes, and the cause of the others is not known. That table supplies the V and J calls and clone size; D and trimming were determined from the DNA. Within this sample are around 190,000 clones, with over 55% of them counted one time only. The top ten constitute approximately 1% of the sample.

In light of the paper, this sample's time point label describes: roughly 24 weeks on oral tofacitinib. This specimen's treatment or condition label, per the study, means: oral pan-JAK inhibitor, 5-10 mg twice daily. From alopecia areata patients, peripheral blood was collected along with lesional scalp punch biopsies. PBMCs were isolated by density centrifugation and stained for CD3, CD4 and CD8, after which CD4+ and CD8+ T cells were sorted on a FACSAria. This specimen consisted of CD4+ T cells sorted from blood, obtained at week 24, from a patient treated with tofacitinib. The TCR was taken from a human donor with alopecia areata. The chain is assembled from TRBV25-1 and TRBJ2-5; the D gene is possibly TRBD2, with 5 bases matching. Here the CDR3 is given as CASSVGPGGTQYF. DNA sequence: TGTGCCAGCAGTGTGGGCCCTGGAGGGACCCAGTACTTC.